This T cell receptor (beta chain) is from a study of blood T cell repertoires in COVID-19. Overall study context: Collection of acute and convalescent COVID-19 samples took place in the United States, Italy and Spain.

This table comes from immunoSEQ multiplex PCR, and its TCRdb copy is limited to in-frame clones, with some not included. The sample lists approximately 210,000 clones, over 75% seen once, with 9.5% to 13% in the top ten. The clonotype was recovered from a man aged 50 to 60 with COVID-19, enrolled during active disease. The sample comprised peripheral blood.

The CDR3 sequence: CASSSGTGHYGYTF. CDR3 nucleotides: TGTGCCAGCAGCTCCGGGACAGGACACTATGGCTACACCTTC. This chain links TRBV7-9 with TRBJ1-2; 8 bases map to TRBD1. The CDR3 extends over 14 amino acids. Germline V CDR1 and CDR2: SEHNR, FQNEAQ (reference sequence). V dropped 4 bases and J dropped 3; count of bases not matched to a gene: 4.